This entry lists 30 T cell receptor beta chains sequenced from one sample in a study of PD-1 blockade in classical Hodgkin lymphoma. This sample's time point: cycle 4 day 1 (C4D1), after less than seven weeks of nivolumab. All trial patients relapsed after autologous stem cell transplantation. Clones were sequenced by immunoSEQ multiplex PCR, and TCRdb holds only the in-frame ones, with some missing. The sample lists some 90,000 clones, around 80% occurring once. Sequenced here: peripheral blood mononuclear cells (PBMCs), sampled before the fourth cycle of nivolumab. These receptors all come from a human donor with classical Hodgkin lymphoma.

The CDR3 region is CASSFGAGQGETQYF. The DNA of the CDR3 is TGCGCCAGCAGCTTCGGGGCAGGCCAAGGGGAGACCCAGTACTTC. This rearrangement joins TRBV5-1 to TRBJ2-5, with D perhaps matching TRBD1 or TRBD2 (5 bases each). CDR1 SGHRS and CDR2 YFSETQ come from the germline V gene. This CDR3 is 15 amino acids long. V lost 2 bases, J lost 5 bases, and 16 bases lay in between.

This chain joins TRBV6-6 and TRBJ2-7, with TRBD1 matching 7 bases. CDR1 and CDR2 (germline): MNHNY, SVGAGI (reference sequence). Losses at the gene ends were 2 bases for V and 3 bases for J; bases not matched to a gene: 7. There are 15 residues in the CDR3. The CDR3 DNA reads TGTGCCAGCAGTTACGCCCCGGGACAGAACTACGAGCAGTACTTC. As protein: CASSYAPGQNYEQYF.

J is TRBJ2-3 and V is TRBV7-9; 9 bases are a match to TRBD2. CDR1 is SEHNR and CDR2 is FQNEAQ in the germline V gene (reference sequence). The CDR3 spans 15 residues. The V gene end was trimmed by 2 bases and the J gene end by 4 bases; junction bases not matched to a gene: 4. The CDR3: CASSLLSGRPDTQYF. The DNA for the CDR3 is TGTGCCAGCAGCTTATTGAGCGGGAGGCCAGATACGCAGTATTTT. Supplemented by reference TRBV7-9 and TRBJ2-3, the full variable domain reads DTGVSQNPRHKITKRGQNVTFRCDPISEHNRLYWYRQTLGQGPEFLTYFQNEAQLEKSRLLSDRFSAERPKGSFSTLEIQRTEQGDSAMYLCASSLLSGRPDTQYFGPGTRLTVL.

The gene calls are TRBV15 and TRBJ2-2; 7 bases match TRBD1. Germline trimming cut 2 bases from V and 0 bases from J; bases unmatched to any gene: 6. The CDR3 extends over 17 amino acids. From germline, CDR1 is LNHNV and CDR2 YYDKDF (reference sequence). Written as DNA, the CDR3 is TGTGCCACCAGCAGACGAGACAGGGCCCCGAACACCGGGGAGCTGTTTTTT. This sequence encodes CATSRRDRAPNTGELFF. Supplemented by reference TRBV15 and TRBJ2-2, the full variable domain reads DAMVIQNPRYQVTQFGKPVTLSCSQTLNHNVMYWYQQKSSQAPKLLFHYYDKDFNNEADTPDNFQSRRPNTSFCFLDIRSPGLGDTAMYLCATSRRDRAPNTGELFFGEGSRLTVL.

V usage is TRBV5-4 and J usage is TRBJ2-3; TRBD2 might be the D (6 bases). This CDR3 comprises 15 residues. From germline, CDR1 is SGHNT and CDR2 YYREEE (reference sequence). V was clipped by 5 bases and J by 2 bases, with 15 bases between them. The CDR3 reads CASSLLAAITDTQYF. The CDR3 coding sequence is TGTGCCAGCAGTTTACTAGCAGCGATCACAGATACGCAGTATTTT.

In regard to this clone: At one end, the junction sequence differs from germline, possibly due to a read error. This chain links TRBV7-7 with TRBJ2-3, with D unresolved. The CDR3 is made up of 13 amino acids. CDR1 and CDR2 from the germline V gene are SSHAT and FNYEAQ (reference sequence). The chain's CDR3 is CASSLERSDTQYF. The CDR3 DNA reads TGTGCTAGCAGCTTAGAGCGATCAGATACGCAGTATTTT.

This clone appeared once. The rearrangement joins TRBV2 to TRBJ1-3; no clear D gene. The CDR3 runs to 13 residues. Germline assignment: CDR1 SNHLY and CDR2 FYNNEI. V lost 1 base, J lost 6 bases, and 7 bases lay in between. The CDR3 region is CASSEEVENTIYF. The CDR3, as DNA: TGTGCCAGCAGTGAAGAAGTGGAAAACACCATATATTTT.

This clone was picked up a small number of times. V and J are TRBV5-8 and TRBJ1-2; 7 nucleotides line up with TRBD1. With V trimmed by 1 base and J by 7 bases, 13 bases remained unmatched. CDR1 is SGHTS and CDR2 is YDEGEE in the germline V gene. The CDR3 is 16 residues long. This CDR3 is CASSLTWTGGLSGYTF. The DNA for the CDR3 is TGTGCCAGCAGCTTGACCTGGACAGGTGGACTGAGTGGCTACACCTTC. The full variable domain, in which reference TRBV5-8 and TRBJ1-2 provide the parts outside the CDR3, is EAGVTQSPTHLIKTRGQQATLRCSPISGHTSVYWYQQALGLGLQFLLWYDEGEERNRGNFPPRFSGRQFPNYSSELNVNALELEDSALYLCASSLTWTGGLSGYTFGSGTRLTVV.

The chain joins TRBV28 to TRBJ2-7; 9 bases fit TRBD2. CDR1 and CDR2 from the germline V gene are MDHEN and SYDVKM. Unmatched junction bases numbered 9, after V lost 5 bases and J lost 4 bases. The CDR3 totals 15 residues. The CDR3 nucleotides read TGTGCCAGCAGTCCCTTAGCTAGCGGGATGTACGAGCAGTACTTC. This gives the protein CASSPLASGMYEQYF.

The chain is built from TRBV5-6 and TRBJ2-3; D unclear. The CDR3 is 16 amino acids. V lost 0 bases and J 1 base, leaving 12 bases between the germline ends. Germline V CDR1 and CDR2: SGHDT, YYEEEE. The CDR3 here is CASSLGRYRGTDTQYF. The CDR3 nucleotides read TGTGCCAGCAGCTTGGGACGCTACCGGGGCACAGATACGCAGTATTTT.

The chain links TRBV10-3 to TRBJ1-2; 10 bases map to TRBD1. Germline-derived CDR1 and CDR2 are ENHRY and SYGVKD. CDR3 length: 16 residues. J gave up 0 bases and V 5 bases, and 6 bases lay outside the gene matches. CDR3 residues: CAISRQGAHTNYGYTF. CDR3 DNA: TGTGCCATCAGTAGACAGGGGGCGCATACTAACTATGGCTACACCTTC.

This clone was picked up one time. J is TRBJ1-1 and V is TRBV27; D is ambiguous. Germline CDR1 and CDR2: MNHEY and SMNVEV (reference sequence). This CDR3 has 15 amino acids. Between the trimmed V and J ends, which lost 4 bases and 2 bases, there was a span of 14 bases. The CDR3 nucleotides read TGTGCCAGCAGTTCCGTTTGGGAGCCAAACACTGAAGCTTTCTTT. Translated: CASSSVWEPNTEAFF.

This clone was counted at least ten times. The CDR3 sequence is CASSKGTDSNQPQHF. The CDR3 DNA is TGTGCCAGCAGCAAAGGAACAGATAGCAATCAGCCCCAGCATTTT. The rearrangement links TRBV21-1 to TRBJ1-5; the D call of TRBD1 is as the table states it, not checked on the DNA. TRBV21-1 constitutes a pseudogene. This CDR3 is built from 15 residues.

The rearrangement uses TRBV2 and TRBJ2-3, with D possibly TRBD1 on 5 matching bases. The CDR3 contains 12 residues. The V end was cut by 7 bases, the J end by 2 bases, with 7 bases between. The V gene's germline CDR1 is SNHLY and CDR2 FYNNEI. CDR3 coding DNA: TGTGCCAGCACAGGGAACACAGATACGCAGTATTTT. It codes for CASTGNTDTQYF.

The rearrangement joins TRBV7-2 to TRBJ2-1; D remains ambiguous. The V end lost 0 bases, the J end lost 6 bases, and 12 bases lay between the germline ends. Looked up from germline, CDR1 is SGHTA and CDR2 is FQGNSA. The CDR3 is made up of 15 amino acids. The CDR3 spells CASSLAASRRNEQFF. The CDR3 bases are TGTGCCAGCAGCTTAGCCGCCTCGCGCCGCAATGAGCAGTTCTTC. The full variable domain, rest sourced from reference TRBV7-2 and TRBJ2-1, is GAGVSQSPSNKVTEKGKDVELRCDPISGHTALYWYRQSLGQGLEFLIYFQGNSAPDKSGLPSDRFSAERTGGSVSTLTIQRTQQEDSAVYLCASSLAASRRNEQFFGPGTRLTVL.

The chain couples TRBV28 to TRBJ2-5; D is uncertain. Germline CDR1 is MDHEN and CDR2 is SYDVKM. The CDR3 consists of 15 residues. V lost 2 bases to trimming and J lost 0 bases, with 10 bases between them. CDR3 sequence (DNA): TGTGCCAGCAGTTTAGCCTGGACGAACCAAGAGACCCAGTACTTC. This translates into CASSLAWTNQETQYF.

This clone was detected once. The V call is TRBV5-6, the J call TRBJ2-7; TRBD1 matches at 7 bases. CDR1 and CDR2 (germline): SGHDT, YYEEEE. V shed 4 bases and J 3 bases; nucleotides not matched to a gene: 7. The CDR3 consists of 14 residues. In DNA, the CDR3 is TGTGCCAGCAGCGGACAGGCGACAATCTACGAGCAGTACTTC. This sequence encodes CASSGQATIYEQYF. The full variable domain, in which reference TRBV5-6 and TRBJ2-7 provide the parts outside the CDR3, is DAGVTQSPTHLIKTRGQQVTLRCSPKSGHDTVSWYQQALGQGPQFIFQYYEEEERQRGNFPDRFSGHQFPNYSSELNVNALLLGDSALYLCASSGQATIYEQYFGPGTRLTVT.

This clone was observed once. The chain employs TRBV20-1 and TRBJ2-7, with D tentatively TRBD2 (6 bases). This CDR3 has 11 amino acids. The germline V gene has CDR1 DFQATT and CDR2 SNEGSKA (reference sequence). Trimming removed 3 bases at V and 7 bases at J, with 10 bases between. The CDR3 DNA sequence: TGCAGTGCTAGGGAGGGGAGTGAGCAGTACTTC. This encodes CSAREGSEQYF.

CDR3 amino acids: CASSRTLTAPNYGYTF. CDR3 sequence (DNA): TGCGCCAGCAGCCGTACCCTGACAGCCCCTAACTATGGCTACACCTTC. The chain joins TRBV4-1 to TRBJ1-2; D is possibly TRBD1 (5 bases). CDR3 length: 16 amino acids. V lost 4 bases to trimming and J lost 0 bases, with 15 bases between them. Germline V gene data show CDR1 as MGHRA and CDR2 as YSYEKL.

This clone appeared a single time. V usage is TRBV9 and J usage is TRBJ2-3; no clear D gene. Trimming removed 6 bases at V and 4 bases at J, with 12 bases between. CDR1 is SGDLS and CDR2 is YYNGEE in the germline V gene. The CDR3 totals 13 residues. The CDR3: CASTGTRADTQYF. The CDR3 bases are TGTGCCAGCACCGGAACCCGTGCAGATACGCAGTATTTT.

Here the CDR3 reads CASSSGRNTEAFF. Here the CDR3 DNA reads TGTGCCAGCAGTTCCGGCAGGAACACTGAAGCTTTCTTT. This sequence joins TRBV6-5 and TRBJ1-1; no reliable D call. Germline V gene sequence: CDR1 MNHEY, CDR2 SVGAGI. The CDR3 sequence is 13 residues long. V was clipped by 4 bases and J by 1 base, with 7 bases between them.

This clone has a single count. V gene TRBV6-6 combines with J gene TRBJ2-7; D gene ambiguous. V was pared by 2 bases and J by 5 bases, with 13 bases between. CDR3 length equals 14 residues. CDR1 MNHNY and CDR2 SVGAGI come from the germline V gene (reference sequence). The CDR3 loop is CASSYDTSQDEQYF. In DNA form, the CDR3 reads TGTGCCAGCAGTTACGACACGTCGCAGGACGAGCAGTACTTC.

The CDR3 nucleotides read TGCGCCAGCAGCCAAGAAATAAGTGGGTCCGAAATCTCCTACGAGCAGTACTTC. Amino acids: CASSQEISGSEISYEQYF. The rearrangement links TRBV4-3 to TRBJ2-7; D not certain. This CDR3 spans 18 amino acids. With 0 bases removed from V and 0 bases from J, the gap between germline ends came to 18 bases. Germline lookup yields CDR1 LGHNA and CDR2 YSLEER.

This sequence joins TRBV6-5 and TRBJ2-4, with D perhaps TRBD2 (5 bases). Trimming took off 5 bases at V and 11 bases at J, with 19 bases between the two ends. The CDR3 has 14 amino acids. Germline V gene data show CDR1 as MNHEY and CDR2 as SVGAGI. The CDR3 DNA sequence: TGTGCCAGCAGTCAACTTGGCGCACGGGGAGTTCAGTACTTC. Translated, it gives CASSQLGARGVQYF.

J is TRBJ2-5 and V is TRBV10-3; D assignment may be TRBD1 or TRBD2 (5 bases each). Germline V gives CDR1 ENHRY, CDR2 SYGVKD. The CDR3 extends over 13 amino acids. Trimming removed 9 bases at V and 2 bases at J, with 13 bases between. The CDR3 sequence is CAIQAREQETQYF. CDR3 sequence (DNA): TGTGCCATACAGGCGAGGGAACAAGAGACCCAGTACTTC.

The V and J genes are TRBV7-9 and TRBJ2-5; 11 bases are a match to TRBD2. V was pared by 6 bases and J by 5 bases, with 11 bases of the junction left unmatched. This CDR3 has 16 amino acids. CDR1 is SEHNR, CDR2 FQNEAQ, per germline (reference sequence). The CDR3 region is CASSSGASGRWETQYF. The CDR3 DNA is TGTGCCAGCAGTTCAGGAGCTAGCGGGAGGTGGGAGACCCAGTACTTC.

The rearrangement links TRBV6-5 to TRBJ2-7; TRBD1 aligns across 12 bases. The CDR3 loop spans 14 amino acids. Germline V CDR1 and CDR2: MNHEY, SVGAGI. Trimming removed 7 bases from V and 6 bases from J; junction bases left unmatched: 7. The CDR3 DNA is TGTGCCAGCATGGGCCGGGACAGGGGGCTCGAGCAGTACTTC. This codes for CASMGRDRGLEQYF.

This clone was picked up a small number of times. Written as DNA, the CDR3 is TGTGCCAGTAGTCCCACAGGGGATCTAGAGACCCAGTACTTC. Its protein product is CASSPTGDLETQYF. V is TRBV19 and J is TRBJ2-5; 7 bases map to TRBD1. CDR3 length equals 14 residues. V lost 5 bases and J lost 4; bases outside the gene matches: 7. Germline CDR1 and CDR2: LNHDA and SQIVND (reference sequence).

This sequence joins TRBV7-9 and TRBJ1-3; D might be TRBD1 (6 bases). V was pared by 5 bases and J by 2 bases, with 13 bases between. The germline V gene encodes CDR1 SEHNR and CDR2 FQNEAQ (reference sequence). This CDR3 has 15 residues. In DNA form, the CDR3 reads TGTGCCAGCAGCAGGGGACAAGGGACTGGAAACACCATATATTTT. This sequence encodes CASSRGQGTGNTIYF.

This clone was recorded a few times. This sequence joins TRBV5-1 and TRBJ1-5; 8 bases fit TRBD1. Trimming took 2 bases from V and 5 from J; bases not matched to a gene: 6. The CDR3 is 15 amino acids. Germline CDR1 SGHRS, CDR2 YFSETQ. The CDR3 region has the DNA TGCGCCAGCAGCTTTTCGGGACAGGTTGATCAGCCCCAGCATTTT. Its translation is CASSFSGQVDQPQHF.